The rows below give T cell receptor beta chains drawn from one sample of a study of blood T cell repertoires in COVID-19. Assay: immunoSEQ multiplex PCR; the TCRdb copy retains only in-frame clones and omits some. Of under 450,000 clones in the sample, roughly nine tenths were seen once. The sample comprised PBMCs or T cells enriched from blood (not recorded which). The source of these receptors is a woman in her 40s who had been exposed to COVID-19. CDR3s include the opening cysteine and the closing phenylalanine or tryptophan. D genes are given only for firm matches. A clone size is listed for some rows: how often the clone was seen (once, few, many), or a class if it is expanded.

J	size	D	V	length	DNA	CDR3
TRBJ1-6	NA	NA	TRBV21-1	20	TGTGCCAGCAGCAAAGTGACAGCCGAGGTCAGCATCTCCTATAATTCACCCCTCCACTTT	CASSKVTAEVSISYNSPLHF
TRBJ1-3	NA	NA	TRBV14	16	TGTGCCAGCAGCCACCCTGGGGGGATCTCTGGAAACACCATATATTTT	CASSHPGGISGNTIYF
TRBJ2-5	NA	NA	TRBV5-4	13	TGTGCCAGCAGCTTGGGGCTTAAAGAGACCCAGTACTTC	CASSLGLKETQYF
TRBJ2-3	NA	TRBD2	TRBV2	15	TGTGCCAGCAGAGGACTAGCGGGAGTTACAGATACGCAGTATTTT	CASRGLAGVTDTQYF
TRBJ1-1	NA	NA	TRBV19	11	TGTGCCAGTACCAGGGTCACTGAAGCTTTCTTT	CASTRVTEAFF
TRBJ1-5	NA	TRBD1	TRBV19	19	TGTGCCAGTAGTCTGTTCCCGCCGGGACAGGGGGCGCGAGTTTACCCCCAGCATTTT	CASSLFPPGQGARVYPQHF
TRBJ2-6	NA	NA	TRBV3-1/TRBV3-2	18	TGTGCCAGCAGCCCCGTGACAGCCTTTAGCTCTGGGGCCAACGTCCTGACTTTC	CASSPVTAFSSGANVLTF
TRBJ2-2	once	TRBD1	TRBV5-1	17	TGCGCCAGCAGCCCCATTCCCGGGACAGGGAACACCGGGGAGCTGTTTTTT	CASSPIPGTGNTGELFF
TRBJ2-1	NA	NA	TRBV12-3/TRBV12-4	13	TGTGCCAGCAGTTTGGCGGAGGGGAGTGAGCAGTTCTTC	CASSLAEGSEQFF
TRBJ1-5	NA	NA	TRBV30	12	TGTGCCTGGGCAGGTTCCGATCAGCCCCAGCATTTT	CAWAGSDQPQHF
TRBJ2-5	NA	NA	TRBV15	13	TGTGCCACCCGGGAAGGGGGACGGGAGACCCAGTACTTC	CATREGGRETQYF
TRBJ1-2	NA	NA	TRBV6-1	13	TGTGCCAGCAGTGAACTAGGGGGCTATGGCTACACCTTC	CASSELGGYGYTF
TRBJ1-6	NA	NA	TRBV2	14	TGTGCCAGCAGCAGAGAGGGTTATAATTCACCCCTCCACTTT	CASSREGYNSPLHF
TRBJ1-2	NA	TRBD1	TRBV29-1	17	TGCAGCGTTTACAGTCCCGGGACAGGGTCACTCGACTATGGCTACACCTTC	CSVYSPGTGSLDYGYTF
TRBJ1-1	few	NA	TRBV19	12	TGTGCCAGTAGTATTCAGAACACTGAAGCTTTCTTT	CASSIQNTEAFF
TRBJ1-4	NA	NA	TRBV18	14	TGTGCCAGCTCACATGACAGTTCTAATGAAAAACTGTTTTTT	CASSHDSSNEKLFF
TRBJ2-5	NA	NA	TRBV19	12	TGTGCCAGTAGTATCGGGTCGTTGGCCCAGTACTTC	CASSIGSLAQYF
TRBJ1-2	NA	NA	TRBV3-1/TRBV3-2	13	TGTGCCAGCAGCCAATCACAAACCTATGGCTACACCTTC	CASSQSQTYGYTF
TRBJ1-1	NA	TRBD1	TRBV18	14	TGTGCCAGCTCACCGGACAGGGGATCGACTGAAGCTTTCTTT	CASSPDRGSTEAFF
TRBJ2-1	NA	TRBD2	TRBV6-5	15	TGTGCCAGCAGAGGACTAGCGGGGGGAAGGGATGAGCAGTTCTTC	CASRGLAGGRDEQFF
TRBJ2-5	NA	TRBD2	TRBV9	16	TGTGCCAGCAGCGCTACCGGGACTATATACCAAGAGACCCAGTACTTC	CASSATGTIYQETQYF
TRBJ1-2	NA	NA	TRBV12-5	15	TGTGCTAGTGGCCGAGACAGAAACTACGACTATGGCTACACCTTC	CASGRDRNYDYGYTF
TRBJ1-4	NA	TRBD1	TRBV9	15	TGTGCCAGCAGCGCCGGTGCAACAGGGGTGAGAAAACTGTTTTTT	CASSAGATGVRKLFF
TRBJ1-3	NA	TRBD1	TRBV7-9	15	TGTGCCAGCAGCTTCACAGGGGACTCTGGAAACACCATATATTTT	CASSFTGDSGNTIYF
TRBJ2-5	NA	TRBD1	TRBV19	13	TGTGCCAGTAGTGACAGGGGATTGGAGACCCAGTACTTC	CASSDRGLETQYF
TRBJ2-3	once	NA	TRBV21-1	20	TGTGCCAGCAGCAAAGCGGGCAACCGTGGGGAACAGGCCTGCACAGATACGCAGTATTTT	CASSKAGNRGEQACTDTQYF
TRBJ1-2	NA	NA	TRBV20-1	13	TGCAGTGCTAGTCGCGAACCGCTCTATGGCTACACCTTC	CSASREPLYGYTF
TRBJ2-7	once	TRBD1	TRBV7-2	15	TGTGCCAGCAGCTTATTTTCCGGGACAGGGGTCGAGCAGTACTTC	CASSLFSGTGVEQYF
TRBJ2-1	few	TRBD1	TRBV5-6	15	TGTGCCAGCAGCCGACAGGGGAGCTCCTACAATGAGCAGTTCTTC	CASSRQGSSYNEQFF
TRBJ2-1	NA	TRBD2	TRBV7-9	17	TGTGCCAGCAGCCCCCGGGGACTAGCGGGGGTTCAGGATGAGCAGTTCTTC	CASSPRGLAGVQDEQFF
TRBJ1-1	NA	NA	TRBV2	16	TGTGCCAACAGTGAGCCCGCCGCCGGGTTTTACACTGAAGCTTTCTTT	CANSEPAAGFYTEAFF
TRBJ2-7	NA	NA	TRBV30	13	TGTGCCTGGAGTGTTTCGCAGAACTACGAGCAGTACTTC	CAWSVSQNYEQYF
TRBJ1-2	NA	TRBD1	TRBV4-1	15	TGCGCCAGCAGCGTCCGGGACAGGGGAGGGTATGGCTACACCTTC	CASSVRDRGGYGYTF
TRBJ1-1	NA	NA	TRBV20-1	11	TGCAGTGCTTGGAGGGCAGCGGAAGCTTTCTTT	CSAWRAAEAFF
TRBJ2-2	once	NA	TRBV3-1/TRBV3-2	15	TGTGCCAGCAGCCCCGGGGGGCCTAACACCGGGGAGCTGTTTTTT	CASSPGGPNTGELFF
TRBJ2-1	NA	TRBD2	TRBV11-3	16	TGTGCCAGCAGCTCAGACCTAGCGGGGGGGCGGAGTGAGCAGTTCTTC	CASSSDLAGGRSEQFF
TRBJ2-7	NA	NA	TRBV3-1/TRBV3-2	12	TGTGCCAGCAGCCGGACAATCAACGAGCAGTACTTC	CASSRTINEQYF
TRBJ1-2	NA	NA	TRBV2	16	TGTGCCAGCAGTGAATATGGGGCAGGTACCCACTATGGCTACACCTTC	CASSEYGAGTHYGYTF
TRBJ1-2	once	NA	TRBV5-1	14	TGCGCCAGCAGCTTAGGGGCAGCTAACTATGGCTACACCTTC	CASSLGAANYGYTF
TRBJ1-1	NA	NA	TRBV5-1	16	TGCGCCAGCAGCTGGGTCCCCCCAGGGCGGGGAACTGAAGCTTTCTTT	CASSWVPPGRGTEAFF
TRBJ1-5	NA	NA	TRBV12-3/TRBV12-4	13	TGTGCCAGCAGTTTAGGCGGGTCGGGGCCCCAGCATTTT	CASSLGGSGPQHF
TRBJ1-3	NA	NA	TRBV2	15	TGTGCCAGCAGGTCCGCAGGGTTCTCTGGAAACACCATATATTTT	CASRSAGFSGNTIYF
TRBJ2-3	NA	TRBD2	TRBV12-5	16	TGTGCTAGTGGTTTGGTTCCTAGCGGGAGCGCAGATACGCAGTATTTT	CASGLVPSGSADTQYF
TRBJ2-1	NA	NA	TRBV6-2/TRBV6-3	12	TGTGCCAGCAGTCTACGGGGTGTTGAGCAGTTCTTC	CASSLRGVEQFF
TRBJ2-5	NA	TRBD2	TRBV29-1	13	TGCAGCGTCGACCTGGGGACTAGCGGGACCCAGTACTTC	CSVDLGTSGTQYF
TRBJ2-1	NA	TRBD2	TRBV7-2	15	TGTGCCAGCAGCCCCCGATTAGCGGGGAAGTATGAGCAGTTCTTC	CASSPRLAGKYEQFF
TRBJ1-5	NA	TRBD1	TRBV30	16	TGTGCCTGGACGGGACAGGGAACTCTCGGGAATCAGCCCCAGCATTTT	CAWTGQGTLGNQPQHF
TRBJ1-4	NA	NA	TRBV25-1	15	TGTGCCAGCAGTGCGTTCGGGGGTACTAATGAAAAACTGTTTTTT	CASSAFGGTNEKLFF
TRBJ1-2	NA	NA	TRBV3-1/TRBV3-2	14	TGTGCCAGCAGCCGGAGGGGTCAACGTCGCCCCTACACCTTC	CASSRRGQRRPYTF
TRBJ1-5	NA	NA	TRBV7-8	15	TGTGCCAGCAGCCAGCATGGGGGACTCAATCAGCCCCAGCATTTT	CASSQHGGLNQPQHF
TRBJ1-5	NA	TRBD1	TRBV6-2/TRBV6-3	17	TGTGCCAGCAGTACCCGACAGGGGGCGAGGGGCAATCAGCCCCAGCATTTT	CASSTRQGARGNQPQHF
TRBJ2-5	NA	NA	TRBV7-8	16	TGTGCCAGCAGCTTAAAGCGGCAGGGGAGAGAAGAGACCCAGTACTTC	CASSLKRQGREETQYF
TRBJ2-1	NA	TRBD2	TRBV3-1/TRBV3-2	13	TGTGCCAGCCACCTAGCGGGAGAGAATGAGCAGTTCTTC	CASHLAGENEQFF